This TCR beta chain was documented in a study of blood T cell repertoires in COVID-19. Study-wide background: PBMCs, B-cell-depleted T cells, or T cells were the source of the cDNA or gDNA that made up the material.

Per the original methods: Estimation of nucleated cell counts relied on the amplification of reference gene primers. TCRdb's table, derived via immunoSEQ multiplex PCR, lists solely in-frame clones and lacks some. V, J and clone size derive from that table, while D and trimming were established from the DNA sequence. This sample has fewer than 35,000 clones, with roughly 87% found just once. Per the germline V gene, CDR1 is MDHEN and CDR2 is SYDVKM. V dropped 6 bases and J dropped 5; count of bases not matched to a gene: 7. There are 14 residues in the CDR3. The chain joins TRBV28 to TRBJ1-5; 7 bases are shared with TRBD1. Sequencing was performed on peripheral blood. The clonotype comes from a man aged 50 or older with active or convalescent COVID-19. The CDR3 bases are TGTGCCAGCAGATCTACAGGGGCGCATCAGCCCCAGCATTTT. Translated, it gives CASRSTGAHQPQHF.